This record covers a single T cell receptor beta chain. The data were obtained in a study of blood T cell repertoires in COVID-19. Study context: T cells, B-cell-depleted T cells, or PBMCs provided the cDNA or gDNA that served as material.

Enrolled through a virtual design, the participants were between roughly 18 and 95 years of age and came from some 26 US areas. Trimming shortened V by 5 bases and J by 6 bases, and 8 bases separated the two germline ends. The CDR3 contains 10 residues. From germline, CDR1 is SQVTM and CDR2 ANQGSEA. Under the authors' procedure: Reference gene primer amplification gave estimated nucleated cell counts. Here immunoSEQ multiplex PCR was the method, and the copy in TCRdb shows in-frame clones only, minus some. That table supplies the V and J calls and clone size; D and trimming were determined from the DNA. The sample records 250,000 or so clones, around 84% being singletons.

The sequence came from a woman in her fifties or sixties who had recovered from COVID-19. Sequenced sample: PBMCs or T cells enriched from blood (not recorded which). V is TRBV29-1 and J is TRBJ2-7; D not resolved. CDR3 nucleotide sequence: TGCAGCGTTCAGAGAGGCGAGCAGTACTTC. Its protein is CSVQRGEQYF.